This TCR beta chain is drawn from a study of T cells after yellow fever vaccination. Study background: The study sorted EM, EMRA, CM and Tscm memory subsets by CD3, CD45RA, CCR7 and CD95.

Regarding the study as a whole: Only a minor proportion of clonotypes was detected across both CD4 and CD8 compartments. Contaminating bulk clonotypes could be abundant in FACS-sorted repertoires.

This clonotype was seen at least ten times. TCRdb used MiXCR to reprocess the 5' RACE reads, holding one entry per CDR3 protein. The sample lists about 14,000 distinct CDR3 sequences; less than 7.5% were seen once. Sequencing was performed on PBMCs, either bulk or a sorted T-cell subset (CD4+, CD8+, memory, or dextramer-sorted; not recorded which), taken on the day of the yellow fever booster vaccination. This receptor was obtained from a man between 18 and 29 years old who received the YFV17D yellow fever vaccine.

The CDR3 DNA is TGTGCCAGCAGCCAAGGCTCACGCGGGGGAACGCAGTATTTT. Encoded protein: CASSQGSRGGTQYF. The chain carries TRBV3-1 and TRBJ2-3, with 7 bases matching TRBD2. The CDR3 has 14 amino acids. V lost 1 base and J lost 9; bases outside the gene matches: 7. Germline CDR1 LGHDT, CDR2 YNNKEL (reference sequence).